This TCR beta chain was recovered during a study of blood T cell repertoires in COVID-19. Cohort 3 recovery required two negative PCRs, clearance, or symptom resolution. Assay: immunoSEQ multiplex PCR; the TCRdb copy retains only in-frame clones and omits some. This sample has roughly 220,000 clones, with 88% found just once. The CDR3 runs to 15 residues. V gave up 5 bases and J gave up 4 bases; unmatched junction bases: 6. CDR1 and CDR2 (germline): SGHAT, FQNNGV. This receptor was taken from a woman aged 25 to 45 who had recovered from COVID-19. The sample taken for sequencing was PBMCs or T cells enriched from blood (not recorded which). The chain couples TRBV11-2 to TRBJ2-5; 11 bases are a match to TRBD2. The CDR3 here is CASSILAGGGETQYF. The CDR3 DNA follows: TGTGCCAGCAGCATCCTAGCGGGGGGCGGAGAGACCCAGTACTTC.